Below are 26 T cell receptor beta chains sequenced from a single sample in a study of blood T cell repertoires in COVID-19. Only in-frame clones appear in the TCRdb table, and some are missing; sequencing was by immunoSEQ multiplex PCR. The sample lists a few hundred thousand clones, about 90% occurring once. The material sequenced was PBMCs or T cells enriched from blood (not recorded which). Receptors were obtained from a young woman who had recovered from COVID-19.

The rearrangement links TRBV28 to TRBJ2-2; 7 bases fit TRBD1. V lost 4 bases to trimming and J lost 4 bases; unmatched junction nucleotides: 3. CDR1 is MDHEN and CDR2 is SYDVKM in the germline V gene. The CDR3 has 14 amino acids. This chain's CDR3 is CASSSGQATGELFF. The CDR3 DNA is TGTGCCAGCAGTTCAGGACAGGCCACCGGGGAGCTGTTTTTT. Full variable domain (outside the CDR3, taken from reference TRBV28 and TRBJ2-2): DVKVTQSSRYLVKRTGEKVFLECVQDMDHENMFWYRQDPGLGLRLIYFSYDVKMKEKGDIPEGYSVSREKKERFSLILESASTNQTSMYLCASSSGQATGELFFGEGSRLTVL.

The V gene is TRBV9, the J gene TRBJ2-7; perhaps TRBD2 as D (5 bases). The germline CDR1 and CDR2 sequences are SGDLS and YYNGEE. The CDR3 spans 15 residues. Trimming took 3 bases from V and 5 from J, leaving 18 bases between them. This chain's CDR3 is CASSADWASTDEQYF. The CDR3 DNA reads TGTGCCAGCAGCGCCGACTGGGCTAGCACGGACGAGCAGTACTTC.

This sequence joins TRBV5-5 and TRBJ1-1; tentatively, D is TRBD1 (5 bases). The CDR3 totals 16 residues. Looked up from germline, CDR1 is SGHKS and CDR2 is YYEKEE (reference sequence). V was cut by 4 bases and J by 5 bases, with 21 bases left in between. The chain's CDR3 is CASSPFGGELRTEAFF. In DNA form, the CDR3 reads TGTGCCAGCAGCCCCTTTGGGGGGGAACTGAGAACTGAAGCTTTCTTT.

J is TRBJ1-2 and V is TRBV14; D possibly corresponds to TRBD1 (5 bases). The CDR3 length is 15 residues. V was shortened by 2 bases and J by 5 bases, with 15 bases between the two germline ends. The germline gives CDR1 SGHDN, CDR2 FVKESK. The CDR3 reads CASSQITGVGYGYTF. CDR3 nucleotides: TGTGCCAGCAGCCAAATCACGGGGGTTGGGTATGGCTACACCTTC.

This chain joins TRBV15 and TRBJ1-4, with D maybe TRBD1 (6 bases). The CDR3 runs 14 residues. Trimming stripped 4 bases from V and 8 bases from J, with 14 bases between. Germline-derived CDR1 and CDR2 are LNHNV and YYDKDF (reference sequence). Here the CDR3 reads CATSTRGGSEKLFF. Here the CDR3 DNA reads TGTGCCACCAGCACCAGGGGCGGGTCGGAAAAACTGTTTTTT.

The chain is built from TRBV6-4 and TRBJ1-1; D is perhaps TRBD1 (6 bases). Germline lookup yields CDR1 MRHNA and CDR2 SNTAGT. The length of the CDR3 is 16 residues. Trimming took 6 bases from V and 0 from J, leaving 17 bases between them. CDR3 region: CASRNRVREVNTEAFF. DNA of the CDR3: TGTGCCAGCAGAAACAGGGTGAGGGAAGTGAACACTGAAGCTTTCTTT.

The chain links TRBV15 to TRBJ2-1, with 9 positions matching TRBD1. V dropped 4 bases and J dropped 0; count of bases not matched to a gene: 7. Germline lookup yields CDR1 LNHNV and CDR2 YYDKDF (reference sequence). CDR3 length: 17 residues. The CDR3 is CATSNFGQGSSYNEQFF. CDR3 sequence (DNA): TGTGCCACCAGCAACTTCGGACAGGGGAGCTCCTACAATGAGCAGTTCTTC.

The chain joins TRBV2 to TRBJ2-2; D is perhaps TRBD1 (5 bases). CDR3 size: 12 residues. The V and J ends lost 3 bases and 7 bases respectively, with 6 bases between them. Germline V gives CDR1 SNHLY, CDR2 FYNNEI. This CDR3 is CASSEDIGELFF. CDR3 nucleotides: TGTGCCAGCAGTGAGGACATCGGGGAGCTGTTTTTT.

Only one count was recorded for this clone. V and J are TRBV19 and TRBJ1-4; 7 bases agree with TRBD1. The CDR3 consists of 15 residues. Germline loops: CDR1 LNHDA, CDR2 SQIVND (reference sequence). V lost 6 bases to trimming and J lost 7 bases; unmatched junction nucleotides: 11. The CDR3 DNA reads TGTGCCAGTAGCAATTCGGAAGGGGGCGTTGAAAAACTGTTTTTT. Protein product: CASSNSEGGVEKLFF.

The chain is built from TRBV11-2 and TRBJ1-1; maybe TRBD1 (6 bases). Germline V gene lookup returns CDR1 SGHAT and CDR2 FQNNGV. This CDR3 spans 16 amino acids. Trimming cost V 7 bases and J 3 bases, with 21 bases left between them. CDR3 sequence: CASTSGNGGPHTEAFF. The CDR3 DNA is TGTGCCAGCACCTCCGGAAACGGGGGGCCGCACACTGAAGCTTTCTTT. The full variable domain, completed using reference TRBV11-2 and TRBJ1-1, is EAGVAQSPRYKIIEKRQSVAFWCNPISGHATLYWYQQILGQGPKLLIQFQNNGVVDDSQLPKDRFSAERLKGVDSTLKIQPAKLEDSAVYLCASTSGNGGPHTEAFFGQGTRLTVV.

The chain couples TRBV2 to TRBJ1-1; D might be TRBD1 (6 bases). The CDR3 loop spans 15 amino acids. V was shortened by 3 bases and J by 4 bases, with 15 bases between the two germline ends. Looked up from germline, CDR1 is SNHLY and CDR2 is FYNNEI. The CDR3 region is CASSDYGTLATEAFF. DNA of the CDR3: TGTGCCAGCAGTGACTATGGGACATTGGCCACTGAAGCTTTCTTT.

This clone was seen only once. The chain is built from TRBV12-3 or TRBV12-4 and TRBJ2-1, with a weak D call TRBD2 (5 bases). CDR3 length: 13 residues. Trimming cost V 3 bases and J 7 bases, with 10 bases left between them. The DNA of the CDR3 is TGTGCCAGCAGTTTCGGGGAGAGGAATGAGCAGTTCTTC. This translates into CASSFGERNEQFF.

This clone was observed a few times. The V gene is TRBV28, the J gene TRBJ2-7, with TRBD1 matching 10 bases. The germline gives CDR1 MDHEN, CDR2 SYDVKM. This CDR3 comprises 14 residues. Trimming took 6 bases from V and 3 from J; bases not matched to a gene: 5. CDR3 loop: CASRRQGADYEQYF. DNA of the CDR3: TGTGCCAGCAGACGACAGGGGGCAGACTACGAGCAGTACTTC.

This clone has only one observation. The chain links TRBV27 to TRBJ2-3; maybe TRBD2 (6 bases). Germline CDR1 is MNHEY and CDR2 is SMNVEV (reference sequence). The V end was cut by 2 bases, the J end by 2 bases, with 14 bases between. The CDR3 covers 16 residues. The DNA for the CDR3 is TGTGCCAGCAGTTTAAAGGCTAGCGCTTTCACAGATACGCAGTATTTT. Amino acids: CASSLKASAFTDTQYF.

The chain couples TRBV3-1 (or the pseudogene TRBV3-2) to TRBJ2-7; 10 bases agree with TRBD1. Germline lookup yields CDR1 LGHDT and CDR2 YNNKEL (reference sequence). Losses at the gene ends were 5 bases for V and 5 bases for J; bases not matched to a gene: 6. CDR3 length: 14 residues. This CDR3 reads CASSNRQGADEQYF. The CDR3 DNA sequence: TGTGCCAGCAGCAATCGACAGGGGGCCGACGAGCAGTACTTC.

The V call is TRBV5-4, the J call TRBJ1-2; D ambiguous. The CDR3 spans 15 residues. In germline, CDR1 is SGHNT, CDR2 YYREEE (reference sequence). V was shortened by 0 bases and J by 0 bases, with 9 bases between the two germline ends. CDR3 coding DNA: TGTGCCAGCAGCTTGGGAAGTGGCACTAACTATGGCTACACCTTC. As protein: CASSLGSGTNYGYTF.

V gene TRBV6-5 combines with J gene TRBJ1-2, with a tentative D call TRBD1 (6 bases). Germline V CDR1 and CDR2: MNHEY, SVGAGI. This CDR3 contains 13 residues. Trimming cost V 5 bases and J 6 bases, with 13 bases left between them. CDR3 coding DNA: TGTGCCAGCAGTAACCCAGGGGTCCATGGCTACACCTTC. Protein product: CASSNPGVHGYTF.

The rearrangement joins TRBV20-1 to TRBJ2-2; D unclear. Trimming removed 3 bases at V and 2 bases at J, with 7 bases between. Per the germline V gene, CDR1 is DFQATT and CDR2 is SNEGSKA (reference sequence). CDR3 size: 13 residues. The CDR3 region has the DNA TGCAGTGCTAGTCGCCTAAACACCGGGGAGCTGTTTTTT. It yields the protein CSASRLNTGELFF.

The chain is built from TRBV15 and TRBJ1-1, with 7 bases matching TRBD1. Per germline, CDR1 LNHNV and CDR2 YYDKDF (reference sequence). The length of the CDR3 is 15 residues. The trim removed 0 bases at V and 4 bases at J, leaving 5 bases unmatched. The CDR3 nucleotides read TGTGCCACCAGCAGAGAAGACAGGGTGACCACTGAAGCTTTCTTT. This translates into CATSREDRVTTEAFF.

CDR3 in DNA: TGTGCCAGCTCACCAGTCGGTCCAGGGGGCAATCAGCCCCAGCATTTT. Encoded protein: CASSPVGPGGNQPQHF. The V call is TRBV18, the J call TRBJ1-5; tentatively, D is TRBD1 (6 bases). Germline V CDR1 and CDR2: KGHSH, LQKENI. This CDR3 comprises 16 residues. The germline V and J ends were trimmed by 2 bases and 2 bases, with 13 bases remaining between them.

The rearrangement links TRBV7-9 to TRBJ1-4; 11 bases align to TRBD1. The CDR3 has 14 amino acids. With 7 bases clipped from V and 12 bases from J, the junction kept 10 bases outside the gene matches. Germline V gene sequence: CDR1 SEHNR, CDR2 FQNEAQ (reference sequence). CDR3 DNA: TGTGCCAGCACCTCCGGGACAGGGGGGACAGAACTGTTTTTT. Translating it yields CASTSGTGGTELFF.

This clone was detected only a few times. This chain uses TRBV6-1 with TRBJ1-5, with D perhaps matching TRBD1 (5 bases). Trimming removed 3 bases at V and 1 base at J, with 10 bases between. Germline CDR1 and CDR2: MNHNS and SASEGT. The CDR3 sequence is 15 residues long. The CDR3: CASSDPGGSNQPQHF. The CDR3 DNA follows: TGTGCCAGCAGTGACCCCGGGGGGAGCAATCAGCCCCAGCATTTT.

Turning to this clone: The sample holds other DNA sequences that translate to the same CDR3. The chain combines TRBV2 with TRBJ2-1; 12 bases map to TRBD2. The CDR3 covers 15 residues. Germline loops: CDR1 SNHLY, CDR2 FYNNEI. Trimming cost V 6 bases and J 1 base; bases outside gene matches: 1. DNA for the CDR3: TGTGCCAGCAGGGGGACTAGCGGGTCCTACAATGAGCAGTTCTTC. Protein sequence: CASRGTSGSYNEQFF.

This chain uses TRBV2 with TRBJ1-1; tentative D call: TRBD1 (5 bases). V was trimmed by 9 bases and J by 4 bases, leaving 18 bases between them. In germline, CDR1 is SNHLY, CDR2 FYNNEI. The CDR3 extends over 14 amino acids. The CDR3 loop is CARRMSGSATEAFF. The CDR3 coding sequence is TGTGCCAGAAGAATGTCAGGGTCGGCCACTGAAGCTTTCTTT. The entire variable domain, with the rest obtained from reference TRBV2 and TRBJ1-1, is as follows: EPEVTQTPSHQVTQMGQEVILRCVPISNHLYFYWYRQILGQKVEFLVSFYNNEISEKSEIFDDQFSVERPDGSNFTLKIRSTKLEDSAMYFCARRMSGSATEAFFGQGTRLTVV.

V is TRBV2 and J is TRBJ1-2; 7 bases match TRBD1. The germline CDR1 and CDR2 sequences are SNHLY and FYNNEI. This CDR3 has 13 amino acids. Germline trimming cut 10 bases from V and 1 base from J; bases unmatched to any gene: 6. The CDR3 protein is CANGRQGNYGYTF. The CDR3 DNA sequence: TGTGCCAACGGGAGACAGGGTAACTATGGCTACACCTTC.

V usage is TRBV3-1 (or the pseudogene TRBV3-2) and J usage is TRBJ1-4, with D unclear. The CDR3 spans 14 residues. Germline CDR1 LGHDT, CDR2 YNNKEL (reference sequence). V dropped 6 bases and J dropped 4 bases, with 12 bases sitting between them. The CDR3 loop is CASRSGILNEKLFF. As DNA, the CDR3 is TGTGCCAGCAGATCCGGGATCCTTAATGAAAAACTGTTTTTT.